This TCR beta chain was profiled in a study of cytomegalovirus exposure and HLA in healthy donors. Study-wide findings and caveats: Presence/absence analyses supposed approximately even sequencing depth among donors. Association of a missense DCLRE1C variant with TCR beta V- and J-gene trimming was reported in a later analysis.

Healthy bone marrow donors formed the donor group. Donors were ostensibly healthy at sampling, although undocumented immune exposures were probable. In the case of this clone: Its cognate antigen is unknown.

The PCR made use of 60 Vbeta and 13 Jbeta primers. Assay used: immunoSEQ multiplex PCR; TCRdb lists only in-frame clones, some missing. The sample shows tens of thousands of clones, 60% to 80% of them seen only once. The receptor was isolated from a man aged 35-49 years in good health and CMV-seronegative. The source material was PBMCs.

This CDR3 reads CASSPQGTDTQYF. DNA for the CDR3: TGCGCCAGCAGCCCTCAGGGGACAGATACGCAGTATTTT. The J gene is TRBJ2-3, the V gene TRBV4-1; TRBD1 is a possible D gene (6 bases). CDR1 and CDR2 (germline): MGHRA, YSYEKL. V lost 4 bases to trimming and J lost 3 bases, with 8 bases between them. There are 13 residues in the CDR3.